One and the same sample provided the 25 T cell receptor beta chains below, sequenced in a study of PD-L1 blockade in urothelial cancer. Time point meaning: peripheral blood 6 weeks after treatment start. Repertoires were generated with immunoSEQ multiplex PCR, while TCRdb's copy carries only in-frame clones and drops some. Seen here are over 25,000 clones, roughly three quarters observed once, and the top ten hold about 3.7%. The sample here was PBMCs, taken around atezolizumab (anti-PD-L1) treatment. Every receptor here comes from a man aged 65-85 years with urothelial cancer.

The chain is built from TRBV9 and TRBJ2-1; 10 bases fit TRBD2. V lost 4 bases and J lost 10; bases outside the gene matches: 17. The CDR3 contains 17 residues. The germline gives CDR1 SGDLS, CDR2 YYNGEE. CDR3 coding DNA: TGTGCCAGCAGCTCCCAGCCCAGCGGGAGGGTCTCGGGGGAGCAGTTCTTC. Protein: CASSSQPSGRVSGEQFF.

The chain combines TRBV28 with TRBJ1-2; 10 positions match TRBD1. The germline gives CDR1 MDHEN, CDR2 SYDVKM. The CDR3 loop spans 15 amino acids. The trim removed 4 bases at V and 2 bases at J, leaving 4 bases unmatched. The CDR3: CASSSRDRGNYGYTF. In DNA form, the CDR3 reads TGTGCCAGCAGTTCAAGGGACAGGGGCAACTATGGCTACACCTTC.

The chain couples TRBV7-8 to TRBJ2-3, with TRBD2 as a possible D gene (6 bases). The V and J ends lost 5 bases and 4 bases respectively, with 13 bases between them. Per the germline V gene, CDR1 is SGHVS and CDR2 is FQNEAQ. CDR3 size: 14 residues. The CDR3 nucleotides are TGTGCCAGCAGCCAAGCGGGTGGCGCAGATACGCAGTATTTT. It encodes CASSQAGGADTQYF.

Points on this clone: Its ends do not fully match the called genes, so a read error is possible. The CDR3 DNA is TGCAGTGCTAGAAGGACTGGGCAGGTCTTC. Protein product: CSARRTGQVF. J is TRBJ2-1 and V is TRBV20-1; the D gene is possibly TRBD2 (5 bases). The CDR3 extends over 10 amino acids. Looked up from germline, CDR1 is DFQATT and CDR2 is SNEGSKA (reference sequence).

This clone was counted only a few times. The chain employs TRBV27 and TRBJ1-2; TRBD1 matches at 10 bases. V shed 4 bases and J 4 bases; nucleotides not matched to a gene: 3. Germline loops: CDR1 MNHEY, CDR2 SMNVEV (reference sequence). The CDR3 loop spans 14 amino acids. The CDR3 nucleotides read TGTGCCAGCAGTTCCCGGGACAGGGGCTATGGCTACACCTTC. This translates into CASSSRDRGYGYTF.

This clone was counted once. The rearrangement links TRBV7-3 to TRBJ1-6, with 12 bases lining up with TRBD1. J gave up 11 bases and V 5 bases, and 4 bases lay outside the gene matches. CDR1 is SGHTA and CDR2 is FQGTGA in the germline V gene. The CDR3 covers 14 residues. The CDR3 spells CASSLGQGAAPLHF. Written as DNA, the CDR3 is TGTGCCAGCAGCCTGGGACAGGGGGCTGCACCCCTCCACTTT.

This chain links TRBV7-2 with TRBJ2-7; D not certain. The V gene lost 1 base and the J gene lost 1 base, with 8 bases spanning the gap. The CDR3 runs 14 residues. Germline V gene data show CDR1 as SGHTA and CDR2 as FQGNSA. CDR3 sequence reads: CASSLDLVSYEQYF. The CDR3, as DNA: TGTGCCAGCAGCTTAGATTTAGTATCCTACGAGCAGTACTTC.

The CDR3: CATTGHSNTEAFF. In DNA form, the CDR3 reads TGTGCCACTACGGGACATTCGAACACTGAAGCTTTCTTT. The chain recombines TRBV28 with TRBJ1-1; weak D call: TRBD1 (6 bases). This CDR3 comprises 13 residues. Germline V CDR1 and CDR2: MDHEN, SYDVKM. The ends were cut back, 10 bases at V and 1 base at J, with 13 bases in the middle. Drawing the rest from reference TRBV28 and TRBJ1-1, the complete variable domain is DVKVTQSSRYLVKRTGEKVFLECVQDMDHENMFWYRQDPGLGLRLIYFSYDVKMKEKGDIPEGYSVSREKKERFSLILESASTNQTSMYLCATTGHSNTEAFFGQGTRLTVV.

The rearrangement uses TRBV7-8 and TRBJ2-2, with 8 bases identical to TRBD1. Per the germline V gene, CDR1 is SGHVS and CDR2 is FQNEAQ. With V trimmed by 1 base and J by 5 bases, 12 bases remained unmatched. There are 18 residues in the CDR3. CDR3 sequence reads: CASSLGDRFTSGTGELFF. Here the CDR3 DNA reads TGTGCCAGCAGCTTAGGGGACAGGTTCACGTCAGGGACCGGGGAGCTGTTTTTT. The full variable domain, rest sourced from reference TRBV7-8 and TRBJ2-2, is GAGVSQSPRYKVAKRGQDVALRCDPISGHVSLFWYQQALGQGPEFLTYFQNEAQLDKSGLPSDRFFAERPEGSVSTLKIQRTQQEDSAVYLCASSLGDRFTSGTGELFFGEGSRLTVL.

The chain couples TRBV28 to TRBJ2-3; a weak D match, TRBD1 (6 bases). The CDR3 is 12 residues long. Between the trimmed V and J ends, which lost 5 bases and 9 bases, there was a span of 12 bases. CDR1 MDHEN and CDR2 SYDVKM come from the germline V gene. The chain's CDR3 is CASSPDSGTQYF. The CDR3, as DNA: TGTGCCAGCAGTCCGGACAGTGGGACGCAGTATTTT.

The chain combines TRBV4-3 with TRBJ1-1, with TRBD1 matching 9 bases. Germline V gene lookup returns CDR1 LGHNA and CDR2 YSLEER. J was trimmed by 10 bases and V by 4 bases; bases with no gene match: 7. This CDR3 region has 13 residues. CDR3 DNA sequence: TGCGCCAGCAGCCGGTACAGGGGGCTCAGAGCTTTCTTT. It specifies CASSRYRGLRAFF.

This chain connects TRBV11-3 to TRBJ2-3, with a tentative D call TRBD1 (5 bases). CDR1 is SGHNT, CDR2 YENEEA, per germline. Between the trimmed V and J ends, which lost 5 bases and 0 bases, there was a span of 9 bases. CDR3 length equals 14 residues. CDR3 DNA sequence: TGTGCCAGCAGCAAAGGGGCTAGCACAGATACGCAGTATTTT. The encoded protein is CASSKGASTDTQYF.

V gene TRBV6-4 combines with J gene TRBJ1-3, with 8 bases fitting TRBD1. Germline V gene sequence: CDR1 MRHNA, CDR2 SNTAGT. The CDR3 is made up of 18 amino acids. V lost 4 bases and J lost 1; bases outside the gene matches: 12. CDR3 bases: TGTGCCAGCAGTGGGGTAAGGACAGGGAGGAGGTCTGGAAACACCATATATTTT. Translating it yields CASSGVRTGRRSGNTIYF.

The rearrangement joins TRBV4-1 to TRBJ2-4, with D perhaps matching TRBD2 (5 bases). There are 17 residues in the CDR3. CDR1 and CDR2 from the germline V gene are MGHRA and YSYEKL. Trimming took off 0 bases at V and 5 bases at J, with 17 bases between the two ends. The CDR3 protein is CASSQDASGPRQNIQYF. In DNA form, the CDR3 reads TGCGCCAGCAGCCAAGACGCGAGCGGCCCGCGGCAAAACATTCAGTACTTC.

The genes are TRBV6-5 and TRBJ1-2; 10 bases fit TRBD1. The CDR3 has 15 amino acids. Germline values: CDR1 MNHEY, CDR2 SVGAGI. J lost 8 bases, V lost 7 bases, and 13 bases had no gene match. DNA of the CDR3: TGTGCCAGCAAAGCACCGGGACAGGGGAGAGGAGGCTACACCTTC. This gives the protein CASKAPGQGRGGYTF.

The chain recombines TRBV5-1 with TRBJ2-7; 7 bases match TRBD2. The CDR3 contains 16 residues. Per the germline V gene, CDR1 is SGHRS and CDR2 is YFSETQ. The V segment lost 0 bases and the J segment 1 base; nucleotides outside the gene matches: 7. CDR3 region: CASSLGGGGGSYEQYF. The DNA for the CDR3 is TGCGCCAGCAGCTTGGGGGGGGGTGGTGGATCCTACGAGCAGTACTTC.

V gene TRBV7-2 combines with J gene TRBJ2-5; 10 nucleotides match TRBD2. The CDR3 runs to 19 residues. Germline V lookup: CDR1 SGHTA, CDR2 FQGNSA. V shed 5 bases, J shed 0 bases, and the junction held 15 bases outside the gene matches. In DNA form, the CDR3 reads TGTGCCAGCAGCCGGACAGGAGATTTGACTAGCGGGTACCAAGAGACCCAGTACTTC. Its translation: CASSRTGDLTSGYQETQYF. Based on the CDR3 plus reference TRBV7-2 and TRBJ2-5, the full variable domain is GAGVSQSPSNKVTEKGKDVELRCDPISGHTALYWYRQSLGQGLEFLIYFQGNSAPDKSGLPSDRFSAERTGGSVSTLTIQRTQQEDSAVYLCASSRTGDLTSGYQETQYFGPGTRLLVL.

The rearrangement uses TRBV28 and TRBJ1-1; 8 bases match TRBD1. CDR1 MDHEN and CDR2 SYDVKM come from the germline V gene. Losses at the gene ends were 2 bases for V and 1 base for J; bases not matched to a gene: 0. CDR3 size: 14 residues. The CDR3: CASSLGTGNTEAFF. CDR3 nucleotide sequence: TGTGCCAGCAGTTTAGGGACAGGGAACACTGAAGCTTTCTTT.

By frequency in the sample, this clone is medium-sized. The chain has TRBV7-3 and TRBJ2-1, with D perhaps matching TRBD1 (5 bases). The CDR3 is 14 amino acids. V gave up 5 bases and J gave up 7 bases, with 15 bases separating them. CDR1 and CDR2 (germline): SGHTA, FQGTGA. The CDR3 spells CASSPQSRANEQFF. The CDR3, as DNA: TGTGCCAGCAGCCCCCAGAGCAGGGCGAATGAGCAGTTCTTC.

This CDR3 is CASSLALGQGNSPLHF. CDR3 in DNA: TGTGCCAGCAGCTTAGCGCTAGGGCAGGGTAATTCACCCCTCCACTTT. The rearrangement links TRBV7-9 to TRBJ1-6; TRBD1 is a possible D gene (5 bases). The V and J ends lost 0 bases and 6 bases respectively, with 12 bases between them. CDR1 is SEHNR and CDR2 is FQNEAQ in the germline V gene (reference sequence). The CDR3 runs to 16 residues.

The chain joins TRBV7-3 to TRBJ2-1; D gene unclear. V lost 4 bases, J lost 7 bases, and 11 bases lay in between. Germline loops: CDR1 SGHTA, CDR2 FQGTGA. This CDR3 region has 13 residues. The CDR3 spells CASSSIPRNEQFF. CDR3 coding DNA: TGTGCCAGCAGCTCGATTCCTAGGAATGAGCAGTTCTTC.

This chain uses TRBV4-3 with TRBJ2-7, with D possibly matching TRBD2 (5 bases). The CDR3 covers 13 residues. Germline CDR1 and CDR2: LGHNA and YSLEER. V lost 4 bases and J lost 7, with 14 bases in between. The CDR3 loop reads CASSPEASLEQYF. CDR3 DNA: TGCGCCAGCAGCCCCGAGGCTAGCTTGGAGCAGTACTTC.

The rearrangement links TRBV7-6 to TRBJ1-6, with D maybe TRBD1 (6 bases). Germline values: CDR1 SGHVS, CDR2 FNYEAQ. Trimming left V 1 base short and J 6 bases short, with 10 bases between. The CDR3 has 15 residues. The CDR3 protein is CASSLVGGGNSPLHF. In nucleotides, the CDR3 is TGTGCCAGCAGCTTAGTAGGGGGGGGTAATTCACCCCTCCACTTT.

The CDR3 here is CASSPYGDRRTSYNEQFF. The DNA for the CDR3 is TGTGCCAGCAGCCCCTATGGGGACAGACGGACTTCCTACAATGAGCAGTTCTTC. The chain recombines TRBV9 with TRBJ2-1; 7 bases are shared with TRBD1. Trimming at V came to 4 bases and at J to 1 base, leaving 14 bases not matched to a gene. Germline assignment: CDR1 SGDLS and CDR2 YYNGEE. CDR3 length: 18 amino acids.

The V and J genes are TRBV7-2 and TRBJ2-3; maybe TRBD2 (5 bases). The length of the CDR3 is 14 residues. CDR1 SGHTA and CDR2 FQGNSA come from the germline V gene. V lost 4 bases, J lost 2 bases, and 10 bases lay in between. CDR3 DNA: TGTGCCAGCAGCTCCGGACTCATCACAGATACGCAGTATTTT. Amino acid sequence: CASSSGLITDTQYF.